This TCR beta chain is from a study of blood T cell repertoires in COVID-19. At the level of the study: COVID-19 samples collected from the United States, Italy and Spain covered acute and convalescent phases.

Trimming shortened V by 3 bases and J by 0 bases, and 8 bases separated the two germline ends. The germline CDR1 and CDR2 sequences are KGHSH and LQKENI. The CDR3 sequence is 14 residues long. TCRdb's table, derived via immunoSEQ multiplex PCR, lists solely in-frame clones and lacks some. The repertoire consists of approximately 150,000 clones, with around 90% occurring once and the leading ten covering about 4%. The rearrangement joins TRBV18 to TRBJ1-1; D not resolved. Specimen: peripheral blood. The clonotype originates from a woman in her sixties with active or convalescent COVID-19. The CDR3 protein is CASSPPAVNTEAFF. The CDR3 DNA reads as TGTGCCAGCTCACCCCCGGCGGTGAACACTGAAGCTTTCTTT. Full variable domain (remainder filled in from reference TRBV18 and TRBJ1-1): NAGVMQNPRHLVRRRGQEARLRCSPMKGHSHVYWYRQLPEEGLKFMVYLQKENIIDESGMPKERFSAEFPKEGPSILRIQQVVRGDSAAYFCASSPPAVNTEAFFGQGTRLTVV.